Below, 21 T cell receptor beta chains from the same sample are listed, as sequenced in a study of OX40 agonist ivuxolimab in advanced cancers. The assay was immunoSEQ multiplex PCR, and TCRdb's table has in-frame clones only and misses some. Among fewer than 80,000 clones listed, 85% to 90% were seen once. The input for sequencing was CD4+ or CD8+ T cells sorted from blood, taken in a trial of the OX40 agonist ivuxolimab. These receptor sequences come from an adult with an advanced solid tumor such as melanoma, head and neck, liver or kidney cancer.

This chain's CDR3 is CASSNRAGGSYGYTF. For the CDR3, the DNA is TGTGCCAGCAGCAATCGTGCAGGGGGCAGCTATGGCTACACCTTC. The chain joins TRBV7-9 to TRBJ1-2, with 8 bases lining up with TRBD1. V lost 5 bases to trimming and J lost 4 bases; unmatched junction nucleotides: 9. The CDR3 has 15 residues. In germline, CDR1 is SEHNR, CDR2 FQNEAQ (reference sequence).

V usage is TRBV2 and J usage is TRBJ1-5, with D possibly matching TRBD1 (6 bases). The CDR3 is 18 amino acids. From germline, CDR1 is SNHLY and CDR2 FYNNEI. The V end was cut by 3 bases, the J end by 1 base, with 19 bases between. The CDR3 DNA reads TGTGCCAGCAGTGAGCCGCCGGGGGCCCCTTTAAGCAATCAGCCCCAGCATTTT. It encodes CASSEPPGAPLSNQPQHF.

The rearrangement links TRBV30 to TRBJ1-3, with TRBD1 matching over 8 bases. V trimming: 7 bases; J trimming: 0 bases; junction bases outside the gene matches: 8. Germline V gene sequence: CDR1 GTSNPN, CDR2 SVGIG (reference sequence). CDR3 length: 15 amino acids. The CDR3 DNA follows: TGTGCCTTGGGACAGGCCTCAAACTCTGGAAACACCATATATTTT. This translates into CALGQASNSGNTIYF.

This clone is labeled medium-sized. This rearrangement joins TRBV7-8 to TRBJ2-7; D is unclear. V was cut by 5 bases and J by 2 bases, with 7 bases left in between. The CDR3 spans 12 residues. From germline, CDR1 is SGHVS and CDR2 FQNEAQ. CDR3 amino acids: CASSPTTYEQYF. The CDR3 DNA is TGTGCCAGCAGCCCCACAACCTACGAGCAGTACTTC.

The rearrangement uses TRBV28 and TRBJ2-7; D is undetermined. This CDR3 spans 14 amino acids. The V end lost 3 bases, the J end lost 6 bases, and 15 bases lay between the germline ends. The germline V gene has CDR1 MDHEN and CDR2 SYDVKM. The CDR3: CASSLTENWREQYF. The CDR3 DNA reads TGTGCCAGCAGTTTGACGGAAAACTGGCGCGAGCAGTACTTC.

The rearrangement uses TRBV7-9 and TRBJ2-1, with TRBD1 identical over 7 bases. V lost 4 bases to trimming and J lost 5 bases; unmatched junction nucleotides: 8. Germline CDR1 is SEHNR and CDR2 is FQNEAQ (reference sequence). The CDR3 loop spans 15 amino acids. For the CDR3, the DNA is TGTGCCAGCAGCTCCGGGACAGTCCGTGACAATGAGCAGTTCTTC. This gives the protein CASSSGTVRDNEQFF.

The rearrangement joins TRBV19 to TRBJ2-2; D ambiguous. The CDR3 has 12 residues. V was trimmed by 7 bases and J by 6 bases, leaving 9 bases between them. Germline V gene sequence: CDR1 LNHDA, CDR2 SQIVND (reference sequence). CDR3 in DNA: TGTGCCAGTACCCGTTGGTCCGGGGAGCTGTTTTTT. Amino acids: CASTRWSGELFF. Full variable domain (missing parts from reference TRBV19 and TRBJ2-2): DGGITQSPKYLFRKEGQNVTLSCEQNLNHDAMYWYRQDPGQGLRLIYYSQIVNDFQKGDIAEGYSVSREKKESFPLTVTSAQKNPTAFYLCASTRWSGELFFGEGSRLTVL.

This clone was seen only once. This chain links TRBV6-5 with TRBJ2-2; D is unresolved. The V gene's germline CDR1 is MNHEY and CDR2 SVGAGI. Trimming left V 1 base short and J 1 base short, with 7 bases between. This CDR3 region has 15 residues. This CDR3 is CASSYWAENTGELFF. CDR3 bases: TGTGCCAGCAGTTACTGGGCCGAGAACACCGGGGAGCTGTTTTTT.

The chain links TRBV28 to TRBJ2-1, with D perhaps matching TRBD1 (6 bases). The V end lost 6 bases, the J end lost 3 bases, and 18 bases lay between the germline ends. The CDR3 length is 16 residues. Germline V gene data show CDR1 as MDHEN and CDR2 as SYDVKM. The CDR3 region is CASSYDRTLVYNEQFF. In nucleotides, the CDR3 is TGTGCCAGCAGCTACGACAGGACACTCGTCTACAATGAGCAGTTCTTC.

This chain connects TRBV28 to TRBJ2-3; 8 nucleotides align to TRBD1. This CDR3 region has 19 residues. Per the germline V gene, CDR1 is MDHEN and CDR2 is SYDVKM. The ends lost 2 bases at V and 2 bases at J; junction bases unmatched: 15. The CDR3 DNA reads TGTGCCAGCAGTTTAACGGCAGGGGGCATCGGTTCGTACACAGATACGCAGTATTTT. It codes for CASSLTAGGIGSYTDTQYF.

The DNA of the CDR3 is TGTGCCAGCAGTTTTACGGCCGCGAACACCGGGGAGCTGTTTTTT. Protein product: CASSFTAANTGELFF. The chain links TRBV6-5 to TRBJ2-2; D is unclear. From germline, CDR1 is MNHEY and CDR2 SVGAGI. The CDR3 runs to 15 residues. Trimming stripped 4 bases from V and 0 bases from J, with 9 bases between.

The rearrangement uses TRBV13 and TRBJ1-2, with D possibly being TRBD1 (6 bases). V was clipped by 6 bases and J by 0 bases, with 17 bases between them. Germline V gene sequence: CDR1 PRHDT, CDR2 FYEKMQ (reference sequence). This CDR3 comprises 16 residues. The DNA of the CDR3 is TGTGCCAGCAGGTCCTTATGGGGGCACTCTAACTATGGCTACACCTTC. Residues: CASRSLWGHSNYGYTF. Full variable domain (rest looked up from reference TRBV13 and TRBJ1-2): AAGVIQSPRHLIKEKRETATLKCYPIPRHDTVYWYQQGPGQDPQFLISFYEKMQSDKGSIPDRFSAQQFSDYHSELNMSSLELGDSALYFCASRSLWGHSNYGYTFGSGTRLTVV.

The chain links TRBV4-3 to TRBJ1-1, with 9 bases that match TRBD1. V was clipped by 3 bases and J by 6 bases; unmatched bases: 11. The CDR3 loop spans 16 amino acids. The V gene's germline CDR1 is LGHNA and CDR2 YSLEER. The DNA of the CDR3 is TGCGCCAGCAGCCACGTAGGAAGGACAGGGGAATCTGAAGCTTTCTTT. It is translated as CASSHVGRTGESEAFF.

This rearrangement joins TRBV21-1 to TRBJ1-2; the table's D call TRBD1 went unverified against the DNA. TRBV21-1 is an annotated pseudogene. The CDR3 contains 14 residues. CDR3 sequence: CASSKPTVHYGYTF. CDR3 coding DNA: TGTGCCAGCAGCAAACCCACAGTCCACTATGGCTACACCTTC.

This sequence joins TRBV14 and TRBJ2-2, with TRBD2 identical over 9 bases. Germline V gives CDR1 SGHDN, CDR2 FVKESK. The J segment lost 8 bases and the V segment lost 1 base, leaving 14 bases of the junction unmatched. This CDR3 has 18 residues. CDR3 protein: CASSQGLAATPPSGELFF. The CDR3 DNA reads TGTGCCAGCAGCCAAGGACTAGCGGCTACACCCCCGTCAGGGGAGCTGTTTTTT.

Here the CDR3 DNA reads TGTGCCAGCAGTATCACGGGAAGTTTCTACGAGCAGTACTTC. Its translation is CASSITGSFYEQYF. V usage is TRBV7-9 and J usage is TRBJ2-7; D possibly corresponds to TRBD2 (5 bases). The CDR3 runs to 14 residues. Germline V gives CDR1 SEHNR, CDR2 FQNEAQ (reference sequence). The V end lost 6 bases, the J end lost 3 bases, and 15 bases lay between the germline ends.

The V gene is TRBV4-2, the J gene TRBJ1-3; 8 nucleotides line up with TRBD1. This CDR3 has 17 amino acids. Germline V gene lookup returns CDR1 LGHNA and CDR2 YNFKEQ. V dropped 3 bases and J dropped 5; count of bases not matched to a gene: 12. CDR3: CASSQELGGQVRNTIYF. In nucleotides, the CDR3 is TGTGCCAGCAGCCAGGAACTTGGGGGACAGGTTAGAAACACCATATATTTT.

This sequence joins TRBV4-3 and TRBJ2-3; D may be TRBD2 (6 bases). V was cut by 0 bases and J by 6 bases, with 16 bases left in between. This CDR3 contains 16 residues. CDR1 is LGHNA and CDR2 is YSLEER in the germline V gene. CDR3 sequence reads: CASSQDLAGSSDTQYF. The CDR3 DNA reads as TGCGCCAGCAGCCAAGATCTGGCGGGGTCATCGGATACGCAGTATTTT.

The rearrangement links TRBV27 to TRBJ1-5, with D possibly matching TRBD1 (5 bases). Trimming took 5 bases from V and 0 from J, leaving 14 bases between them. In germline, CDR1 is MNHEY, CDR2 SMNVEV (reference sequence). The CDR3 consists of 16 residues. The CDR3 DNA sequence: TGTGCCAGCAGTCAACGGGGCTGGGGTAGCAATCAGCCCCAGCATTTT. This encodes CASSQRGWGSNQPQHF.

This sequence joins TRBV5-6 and TRBJ1-2; TRBD1 aligns across 8 bases. V dropped 0 bases and J dropped 4; count of bases not matched to a gene: 8. The CDR3 length is 16 residues. CDR1 is SGHDT, CDR2 YYEEEE, per germline. The CDR3 nucleotides are TGTGCCAGCAGCTTGGCCCCGCAGGGGGCCGTCTATGGCTACACCTTC. It yields the protein CASSLAPQGAVYGYTF. The complete variable domain, with remaining parts taken from reference TRBV5-6 and TRBJ1-2, reads DAGVTQSPTHLIKTRGQQVTLRCSPKSGHDTVSWYQQALGQGPQFIFQYYEEEERQRGNFPDRFSGHQFPNYSSELNVNALLLGDSALYLCASSLAPQGAVYGYTFGSGTRLTVV.

This clone has just a few counts. CDR3 sequence reads: CSVLGTDLSETEAFF. The CDR3 bases are TGCAGCGTTTTAGGGACAGACCTGTCGGAGACTGAAGCTTTCTTT. The chain couples TRBV29-1 to TRBJ1-1, with 7 nucleotides matching TRBD1. Per germline, CDR1 SQVTM and CDR2 ANQGSEA. V shed 5 bases and J 5 bases; nucleotides not matched to a gene: 14. The CDR3 runs 15 residues.